The 21 T cell receptor beta chains listed next were all sequenced from one sample in a study of T cell clonality in common variable immunodeficiency. Here immunoSEQ multiplex PCR was the method, and the copy in TCRdb shows in-frame clones only, minus some. Altogether 60,000 to 75,000 clones were found in the sample, and no singletons occur. The sequenced material came from peripheral blood mononuclear cells. These receptors originate from a person between 18 and 75 years old in good health.

With respect to this clone: The read ends 3 residues before the CDR3 terminus; that terminus is restored from the germline J gene. V usage is TRBV19 and J usage is TRBJ2-1, with 12 bases fitting TRBD2. The junction had 8 bases not matched to a gene; V was cut back by 4 bases and J by 7 bases. CDR1 LNHDA and CDR2 SQIVND come from the germline V gene (reference sequence). The CDR3 extends over 16 amino acids. CDR3 amino acids: CASSTQLAGGGNEQFF. CDR3 DNA, as far as it was read: TGTGCCAGTAGTACACAACTAGCGGGAGGAGGTAATGAG.

This clone was found many times. The chain's CDR3 is CASSLRGWANTGELFF. CDR3 DNA (partial): TGTGCCAGCAGCCTAAGGGGTTGGGCGAACACCGGGGAG. The V and J genes are TRBV7-8 and TRBJ2-2, with D perhaps TRBD1 (5 bases). The sequenced fragment ends 3 residues before the CDR3 boundary, so the rest is inferred from the germline J gene. The CDR3 loop spans 16 amino acids. Germline CDR1 and CDR2: SGHVS and FQNEAQ. V lost 5 bases and J 0 bases, leaving 13 bases between the germline ends.

A note on this clone: With the read ending 3 residues before the CDR3 end, the germline J gene is used to fill in that end. The chain combines TRBV18 with TRBJ2-1; 9 nucleotides match TRBD2. The junction had 3 bases not matched to a gene; V was cut back by 6 bases and J by 6 bases. Germline assignment: CDR1 KGHSH and CDR2 LQKENI. This CDR3 is 13 amino acids long. The CDR3 loop is CASSLSGSNEQFF. CDR3 DNA, as far as it was read: TGTGCCAGCTCGCTTAGCGGGAGCAATGAG.

This clone has a handful of counts. The read finishes 3 residues shy of the CDR3 end, and the germline J gene is used to complete it. The V gene is TRBV11-3, the J gene TRBJ2-7, with 7 bases aligning to TRBD1. Germline V gives CDR1 SGHNT, CDR2 YENEEA. The CDR3 has 14 residues. Losses at the gene ends were 6 bases for V and 5 bases for J; bases not matched to a gene: 10. CDR3 DNA, as far as it was read: TGTGCCAGCAGACACCCCGGGACAGCTAACGAG. Translated: CASRHPGTANE. In full, the CDR3 is CASRHPGTANEQYF.

This clone was seen a handful of times. The read comes to an end 3 residues before the CDR3 does, leaving the germline J gene to fill in the end. The chain carries TRBV18 and TRBJ2-5, with D maybe TRBD1 (6 bases). This CDR3 spans 15 amino acids. CDR1 KGHSH and CDR2 LQKENI come from the germline V gene. V lost 2 bases and J lost 5, with 15 bases in between. CDR3 amino acids: CASSPYQNRGETQYF. The DNA read from the CDR3 is TGTGCCAGCTCACCATACCAGAATAGGGGGGAGACC.

This clone was seen ten or more times. The missing CDR3 end, 3 residues past where the read stops, is filled in from the germline J gene. The chain joins TRBV19 to TRBJ2-2, with 8 bases lining up with TRBD1. This CDR3 has 14 residues. Germline values: CDR1 LNHDA, CDR2 SQIVND (reference sequence). With 5 bases clipped from V and 7 bases from J, the junction kept 6 bases outside the gene matches. The CDR3 here is CASSVRGPGGELFF. Incomplete CDR3 DNA: TGTGCCAGTAGTGTCAGGGGGCCTGGCGGGGAG.

In its sample, this clone was seen many times. The missing CDR3 end, 3 residues past where the read stops, is filled in from the germline J gene. The V gene is TRBV30, the J gene TRBJ1-4, with TRBD1 matching 11 bases. With 0 bases clipped from V and 6 bases from J, the junction kept 6 bases outside the gene matches. Looked up from germline, CDR1 is GTSNPN and CDR2 is SVGIG (reference sequence). The CDR3 runs to 16 residues. CDR3 in amino acids: CAWSVHRGQGDEKLFF. CDR3 DNA (partial): TGTGCCTGGAGTGTACATCGGGGACAGGGGGATGAAAAA.

There are many counts of this clone. Read coverage stops 3 residues before the CDR3 terminus; the germline J gene supplies the remainder. The chain carries TRBV5-6 and TRBJ1-3, with D possibly TRBD1 on 6 matching bases. Deletions cut 3 bases from V and 8 bases from J, with 15 bases between. The CDR3 is 14 amino acids. Germline-derived CDR1 and CDR2 are SGHDT and YYEEEE. The CDR3 bases that were read are TGTGCCAGCAGCTCCGGGATTCCAGGGGACACC. This gives the protein CASSSGIPGDT. In full, the CDR3 is CASSSGIPGDTIYF.

This clone came up many times. The observed sequence ends 3 residues before the CDR3 terminus, with the missing tail filled in from the germline J gene. V and J are TRBV20-1 and TRBJ2-7; 11 bases fit TRBD1. Germline V CDR1 and CDR2: DFQATT, SNEGSKA (reference sequence). Losses at the gene ends were 3 bases for V and 4 bases for J; bases not matched to a gene: 8. This CDR3 comprises 15 residues. Incomplete CDR3 DNA: TGCAGTGCTAGGGACAGGGGGCGCCCCCGTTACGAG. Residues: CSARDRGRPRYE. The entire CDR3 sequence reads CSARDRGRPRYEQYF.

This clone has a count of ten or more. Coverage ceases 3 residues before the CDR3 finishes, and the germline J gene fills in the end. The gene calls are TRBV7-9 and TRBJ2-1; D is undetermined. Germline V gives CDR1 SEHNR, CDR2 FQNEAQ (reference sequence). V dropped 0 bases and J dropped 5 bases, with 8 bases sitting between them. This CDR3 contains 14 residues. The CDR3 loop reads CASSLAPTNNEQFF. The CDR3 DNA, read in part, is TGTGCCAGCAGCTTAGCCCCTACCAACAATGAG.

There are many counts of this clone. The read halts 3 residues ahead of the CDR3 end, with the missing end drawn from the germline J gene. The chain has TRBV20-1 and TRBJ2-5; D perhaps matches TRBD1 (5 bases). Looked up from germline, CDR1 is DFQATT and CDR2 is SNEGSKA (reference sequence). The CDR3 has 13 residues. With 6 bases removed from V and 2 bases from J, the gap between germline ends came to 13 bases. CDR3 DNA (partial): TGCAGTGCCCTGCCGGACATACAAGAGACC. Protein product: CSALPDIQET. The complete CDR3 sequence is CSALPDIQETQYF.

This clone was observed many times. The CDR3 is cut off 3 residues early in the read; its end comes from the germline J gene. The rearrangement joins TRBV2 to TRBJ2-6; D gene uncertain. Germline V gives CDR1 SNHLY, CDR2 FYNNEI. V dropped 5 bases and J dropped 2 bases, with 10 bases sitting between them. There are 15 residues in the CDR3. The CDR3 bases that were read are TGTGCCAGCAGTACCAGACAAACTGGGGCCAACGTC. Encoded protein: CASSTRQTGANV. In full, the CDR3 reads CASSTRQTGANVLTF.

This clone was picked up many times. Read sequence stops 3 residues before the CDR3 end, and the germline J gene provides the missing end. The chain links TRBV20-1 to TRBJ2-1; 13 bases map to TRBD2. The CDR3 loop spans 16 amino acids. V was clipped by 3 bases and J by 1 base; unmatched bases: 3. Germline V gene data show CDR1 as DFQATT and CDR2 as SNEGSKA (reference sequence). CDR3 loop: CSARATSGRSYNEQFF. The CDR3 bases that were read are TGCAGTGCTAGGGCGACTAGCGGGAGGTCCTACAATGAG.

This clone has ten or more counts. The missing CDR3 end, 3 residues past where the read stops, is filled in from the germline J gene. V is TRBV5-8 and J is TRBJ2-3; 11 bases align to TRBD2. Germline assignment: CDR1 SGHTS and CDR2 YDEGEE. This CDR3 spans 15 amino acids. With 4 bases clipped from V and 3 bases from J, the junction kept 4 bases outside the gene matches. The sequenced CDR3 bases are TGTGCCAGCAGCCTAACTAGCGGGAGTACAGATACG. As protein: CASSLTSGSTDT. The full CDR3 protein is CASSLTSGSTDTQYF. The whole variable domain, remainder taken from reference TRBV5-8 and TRBJ2-3, is EAGVTQSPTHLIKTRGQQATLRCSPISGHTSVYWYQQALGLGLQFLLWYDEGEERNRGNFPPRFSGRQFPNYSSELNVNALELEDSALYLCASSLTSGSTDTQYFGPGTRLTVL.

To note about this clone: The read finishes 3 residues shy of the CDR3 end, and the germline J gene is used to complete it. The chain joins TRBV7-9 to TRBJ2-6; TRBD1 agrees at 7 bases. This CDR3 is 15 amino acids long. Germline V gene data show CDR1 as SEHNR and CDR2 as FQNEAQ (reference sequence). The V gene end was trimmed by 4 bases and the J gene end by 4 bases; junction bases not matched to a gene: 4. Partial CDR3 DNA: TGTGCCAGCAGCTCAGACAGGGCCGGGGCCAACGTC. It codes for CASSSDRAGANV. The whole CDR3 protein is CASSSDRAGANVLTF.

This clone has ten or more counts. Read sequence stops 3 residues before the CDR3 end, and the germline J gene provides the missing end. The genes are TRBV19 and TRBJ2-1, with TRBD2 as a possible D gene (5 bases). The CDR3 is 16 amino acids. CDR1 is LNHDA, CDR2 SQIVND, per germline (reference sequence). The V end was cut by 7 bases, the J end by 7 bases, with 23 bases between. The sequenced part of the CDR3 DNA is TGTGCCAGTAAGGAGGCAGCGGCTGCCCCGAGGAATGAG. It codes for CASKEAAAAPRNE. Given in full, the CDR3 is CASKEAAAAPRNEQFF.

This clone was detected many times. The read terminates 3 residues ahead of where the CDR3 ends, so the germline J gene completes it. The J gene is TRBJ2-1, the V gene TRBV7-9; possibly TRBD2 for D (5 bases). This CDR3 region has 11 residues. Trimming stripped 3 bases from V and 9 bases from J, with 6 bases between. Germline CDR1 reads SEHNR; CDR2 reads FQNEAQ (reference sequence). CDR3 amino acids: CASSFGLEQFF. Partial CDR3 DNA: TGTGCCAGCAGCTTTGGACTTGAG. Filled out from reference TRBV7-9 and TRBJ2-1, the complete variable domain reads DTGVSQNPRHKITKRGQNVTFRCDPISEHNRLYWYRQTLGQGPEFLTYFQNEAQLEKSRLLSDRFSAERPKGSFSTLEIQRTEQGDSAMYLCASSFGLEQFFGPGTRLTVL.

This clone came up many times. The CDR3 extends 3 residues past the end of the read, so its final part is completed from the germline J gene. V gene TRBV6-2 or TRBV6-3 combines with J gene TRBJ2-2; the match to TRBD2 covers 8 bases. Germline trimming cut 6 bases from V and 2 bases from J; bases unmatched to any gene: 5. Germline V gives CDR1 MNHEY, CDR2 SVGEGT. This CDR3 has 15 amino acids. CDR3 in amino acids: CASSWGLDNTGELFF. The sequenced part of the CDR3 DNA is TGTGCCAGCAGCTGGGGACTAGATAACACCGGGGAG.

This clone appeared many times. Sequencing ends 3 residues short of the CDR3 end; the germline J gene provides the rest. The chain employs TRBV4-2 and TRBJ2-7, with 8 bases that match TRBD2. Germline V lookup: CDR1 LGHNA, CDR2 YNFKEQ. The trim removed 4 bases at V and 0 bases at J, leaving 20 bases unmatched. The length of the CDR3 is 20 residues. CDR3 DNA, as far as it was read: TGTGCCAGCAGCCCCAGATTAGTAGCGGGGCCCTTCCCCCGCTCCTACGAG. This sequence encodes CASSPRLVAGPFPRSYE. The whole CDR3 sequence reads CASSPRLVAGPFPRSYEQYF.

Notes on this clone: Coverage ceases 3 residues before the CDR3 finishes, and the germline J gene fills in the end. This chain connects TRBV11-2 to TRBJ2-7, with D perhaps TRBD1 (6 bases). The CDR3 is made up of 15 amino acids. Germline V lookup: CDR1 SGHAT, CDR2 FQNNGV. The ends were cut back, 5 bases at V and 2 bases at J, with 16 bases in the middle. The part of the CDR3 DNA that was read is TGTGCCAGCAGCCCCCCCGGGACAACAGCCTACGAG. It yields the protein CASSPPGTTAYE. The whole CDR3 protein reads CASSPPGTTAYEQYF.

This clone came up many times. The CDR3 is cut off 3 residues early in the read; its end comes from the germline J gene. This sequence joins TRBV6-2 or TRBV6-3 and TRBJ2-3, with unresolved D. The CDR3 consists of 15 residues. CDR1 is MNHEY and CDR2 is SVGEGT in the germline V gene. V was cut by 2 bases and J by 1 base, with 10 bases left in between. The part of the CDR3 DNA that was read is TGTGCCAGCAGTTACGGCATCAGAGGCACAGATACG. Amino acids: CASSYGIRGTDT. The entire CDR3 protein reads CASSYGIRGTDTQYF.